Below, one T cell receptor beta chain is given with its context. Its cognate antigen has yet to be identified. It has no much larger one-base neighbor in the sample; base qualities were not kept. These data come from a study of T cell responses to AZD1222 COVID-19 vaccine (dated by TCRdb to 2020 to 2023). Broadly, across the study: AZD1222 recipients whose second dose came at about 4 weeks and those whose second dose came at about 12 weeks were combined into one group, since spike-specific TCR depth and breadth did not differ between the two schedules. A total of around 240 trial participants underwent TCR sequencing, of whom some 210 received two doses of AZD1222 and around 26 received two doses of the MenACWY control vaccine. Trial participants were enrolled by age into subgroups of 18-55, 56-69 and 70-plus years, and roughly 150, 30 and 60 TCR-sequenced participants, respectively, were included in these subgroups. Findings and caveats that apply to the study as a whole: Conclusions about previously exposed vaccinees are limited because only 6 or 7 AZD1222 recipients were SARS-CoV-2 seropositive at baseline. Vaccine-associated CD4 TCRs spanned the whole spike protein, with dominant responses in regions 160-218 and 743-854. Nearly half of unique spike-specific TCRs reportedly recognized epitopes outside regions mutated in the B.1.351 and B.1.1.7 variants. Participants were mostly white British, with more females than males. The authors suggested clonal diversity may have been underestimated. Because no samples from the day 14 peak response were available, repertoires could be characterized only after the peak T cell response. After two AZD1222 doses, both the breadth and the depth of spike-specific TCRs were significantly higher than at day 0 and than in MenACWY recipients. The 56-69-year group was small, and its depth increase did not reach significance, likely because of low power.

In the paper's terms, the time point label means: baseline before first vaccination. Samples from vaccinated people were obtained from the UK trials COV001 and COV002, which included a single-blind randomized controlled phase 2/3 trial of AZD1222 (ChAdOx1 nCoV-19) in healthy adults. Trial participant PBMC samples were collected at day 0 and day 28 after the second dose for TCRbeta chain sequencing. The CDR3 regions of human TCRbeta chains were analyzed by immunosequencing. The source study handled its data this way. Repertoire TCRs were checked for matches against a reference library of SARS-CoV-2-specific TCRs that had been generated using the MIRA antigen-specificity platform. Breadth meant the fraction of unique TCRs that were SARS-CoV-2-associated, whereas depth meant the fraction of total T cells that were SARS-CoV-2-associated. Using the MIRA data, each spike-specific TCR was assigned both to the spike region to which the TCR was reactive and to a CD4 or CD8 class. Log10-transformed breadth and depth values were compared by one-way ANOVA with Sidak's multiple comparisons tests. Not all clones reach the TCRdb copy of this immuneACCESS table, which keeps in-frame sequences only. Checked studies attribute under half of the gap to unresolved V genes and leave the rest unexplained. The D gene and trimming were derived from the DNA, and the V and J assignments and clone size from that table. This sample gives some 140,000 clones in total; about 90% of them show up just once. Of the sample, roughly 2% falls within the top ten clones.

The CDR3 runs 14 amino acids, cysteine and phenylalanine included. Only CDR3 DNA is held: 42 bases, read in frame from base 1. Trimming costs V 11 bases and J 0 bases, and their ends lie 16 bases apart. Per the germline V gene, SNHLY is the CDR1 and FYNNEI is the CDR2. This clonotype was obtained from an adult in good health. The input for sequencing was peripheral blood, taken on day 0 of AZD1222 vaccination. The V and J genes are TRBV2 and TRBJ2-5; the D region possibly corresponds to TRBD2 (7 bases align). DNA sequence: TGTGCCGTCCAACGGGGGGCGTACCAAGAGACCCAGTACTTC. The translation is CAVQRGAYQETQYF.